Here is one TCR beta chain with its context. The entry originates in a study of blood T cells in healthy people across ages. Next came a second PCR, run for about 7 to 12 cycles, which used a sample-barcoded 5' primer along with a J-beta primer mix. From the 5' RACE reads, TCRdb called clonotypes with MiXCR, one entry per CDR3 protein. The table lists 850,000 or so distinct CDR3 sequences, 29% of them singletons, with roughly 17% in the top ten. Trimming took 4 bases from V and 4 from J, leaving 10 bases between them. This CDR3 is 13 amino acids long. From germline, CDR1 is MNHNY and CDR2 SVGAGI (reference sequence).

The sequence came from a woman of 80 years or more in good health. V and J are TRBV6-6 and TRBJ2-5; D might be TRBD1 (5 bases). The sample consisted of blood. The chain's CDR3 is CASSWQGRETQYF. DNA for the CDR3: TGTGCCAGCAGTTGGCAGGGTAGAGAGACCCAGTACTTC.